The sample holds a few counts of the clone carrying this TCR beta chain. Its antigen is unidentified. With 6 bases clipped from V and 1 base from J, the junction kept 12 bases outside the gene matches. Germline V CDR1 and CDR2: SGHTA, FQGNSA. This CDR3 comprises 16 residues. Full-length variable regions came from constant-region reverse primers plus semi-nested Nested Universal Primer A PCR. TCRdb analysed the 5' RACE reads with MiXCR anew, one entry per CDR3 protein. The sample consists of 62,000 or so distinct CDR3 sequences, 26% of them appearing once. Tregs were sorted as CD4+CD25+CD127-/low cells. Study-level results: Whole repertoires were not studied in the larger cohort, only one V-J beta rearrangement. Tumor memory CD4+ T cell TCR gene usage clustered with blood and lymph node memory CD4+ cells and lymph node naive CD4+ cells. Tumor Treg TCRs overlapped most with tumor naive CD4+ cells.

The specimen sequenced was tumor-infiltrating Tregs sorted from the breast tumor. This TCR came from a female donor with breast cancer. The V call is TRBV7-2, the J call TRBJ2-7; 7 bases are a match to TRBD1. CDR3 nucleotides: TGTGCCAGCAGTCGACGGACAGGAGGAGTTTCCTACGAGCAGTACTTC. This encodes CASSRRTGGVSYEQYF.